A selection of T cell receptor beta chains follows, all from one sample in a study of T cells in Graves' hyperthyroidism and ophthalmopathy. One entry per CDR3 protein, called by TCRdb with MiXCR from the multiplex PCR reads. The sample lists 700,000 to 850,000 distinct CDR3 sequences; approximately 36% were seen once. The specimen was blood. Receptors were obtained from a woman between 40 and 55 years old with Graves' hyperthyroidism. The CDR3 runs from the conserved cysteine through the conserved F or W. The order of the fields is clone size, D gene, J gene, V gene, CDR3 DNA, CDR3 protein. The D gene is left open where the match is weak. Clone size is not always given. Where it is, it says once, few, many or a class for expanded clones.

>many|TRBD2|TRBJ2-5|TRBV7-2
TGTGCCAGCAGCACCCCGGGACTAGCGGGGGGGCAAGAGACCCAGTACTTC
CASSTPGLAGGQETQYF
>NA|TRBD1|TRBJ2-2|TRBV9
TGTGCCAGCCGGACAGGGGTCACCGGGGAGCTGTTTTTT
CASRTGVTGELFF
>NA|NA|TRBJ1-5|TRBV2
TGTGCCAGCAGGGAGGGAAGGGATCAGCCCCAGCATTTT
CASREGRDQPQHF
>NA|NA|TRBJ1-1|TRBV10-2
TGTGCCAGCTCACCAACTACAGGGAAGAGCACTGAAGCTTTCTTT
CASSPTTGKSTEAFF
>few|NA|TRBJ2-5|TRBV9
TGTGCCAGCTCGACCACGGGGTCCACCCAAGAGACCCAGTACTTC
CASSTTGSTQETQYF
>many|TRBD1|TRBJ1-4|TRBV7-8
TGTGCCAGCAGCTTAGGACAGGGGGTCGGTGAAAAACTGTTTTTT
CASSLGQGVGEKLFF
>many|TRBD1|TRBJ2-6|TRBV6-5
TGTGCCACGGGCGAGGGACAGTGGACTGGGGCCAACGTCCTGACTTTC
CATGEGQWTGANVLTF
>NA|NA|TRBJ2-7|TRBV6-6
TGTGCCAGCAGTCGCCGACATGGCATAGCGAGGAGTTTCCCCTACGAGCAGTACTTC
CASSRRHGIARSFPYEQYF
>NA|NA|TRBJ2-5|TRBV4-2
TGTGCCAGCAGCCTCAATGCCCAGGGAGAGACCCAGTACTTC
CASSLNAQGETQYF
>many|TRBD2|TRBJ2-2|TRBV19
TGTGCCAGTAGTACGGGGGGGATGTCCGGGGAGCTGTTTTTT
CASSTGGMSGELFF
>NA|NA|TRBJ2-7|TRBV29-1
TGCAGCGTTGAAGAATCGGGCGTGGTCCACGAGCAGTACTTC
CSVEESGVVHEQYF
>NA|NA|TRBJ1-5|TRBV6-1
TGTGCCAGCAGAAGCCGCGAAGCCGTGCAGGTCAATCAGCCCCAGCATTTT
CASRSREAVQVNQPQHF
>NA|NA|TRBJ2-2|TRBV9
TGTGCCAGCAGCGTAGTGCACACCGGGGAGCTGTTTTTT
CASSVVHTGELFF
>NA|NA|TRBJ2-5|TRBV5-6
TGTGCCAGCAGCATGGGGACCGGGCAGGAGACCCAGTACTTC
CASSMGTGQETQYF
>NA|NA|TRBJ2-7|TRBV7-2
TGTGCCAGCAGCGGGGTGGGGGGCGAGCAGTACTTC
CASSGVGGEQYF
>few|NA|TRBJ2-5|TRBV13
TGTGCCAGCAGTGACGTGGACGGACGTATGGCGGAGACCCAGTACTTC
CASSDVDGRMAETQYF
>many|TRBD1|TRBJ1-5|TRBV20-1
TGCAGTGCGTCACCAGGGGGACCCGGGCCCCAGCATTTT
CSASPGGPGPQHF
>many|NA|TRBJ2-5|TRBV7-9
TGTGCCGGCAGCTTAGTCGTAAGGATGGAGACCCAGTACTTC
CAGSLVVRMETQYF
>many|TRBD1|TRBJ1-1|TRBV10-3
TGTGCCATCAGTGAACGACAGGGGGCCGGCGGCACTGAAGCTTTCTTT
CAISERQGAGGTEAFF
>many|NA|TRBJ2-7|TRBV19
TGTGCCAGTAGTATTAGCGGATGGAACTACGAGCAGTACTTC
CASSISGWNYEQYF
>NA|NA|TRBJ1-1|TRBV10-3
TGTGCCATCAGTGAGTTACAGAACACTGAAGCTTTCTTT
CAISELQNTEAFF
>NA|TRBD1|TRBJ1-1|TRBV29-1
TGCAGCGCCGGCCAGGGGGCGGTGGCTTTCTTT
CSAGQGAVAFF
>NA|TRBD1|TRBJ1-1|TRBV7-3
TGTGCCAGCAGCTCAGGGGGCGGTGAAGCTTTCTTT
CASSSGGGEAFF
>few|TRBD1|TRBJ2-2|TRBV5-1
TGCGCCAGCACGCAACAGGGGGCGCCCACCGGGGAGCTGTTTTTT
CASTQQGAPTGELFF
>many|NA|TRBJ1-5|TRBV20-1
TGCAGTGCTGAGGACGGGGTCCAGCCCCAGCATTTT
CSAEDGVQPQHF
>few|NA|TRBJ1-6|TRBV5-1
TGCGCCAGCAGCGCCCGGGGTGGCACCCTCGCTCCGACCCTCCACTTT
CASSARGGTLAPTLHF
>many|NA|TRBJ2-6|TRBV6-5
TGTGCCAGCAGACCCCTCGGGGGTATTGGTGGGGCCAACGTCCTGACTTTC
CASRPLGGIGGANVLTF
>NA|NA|TRBJ1-2|TRBV25-1
TGTGCCAGCACCCACGCCGGGGGGGCGTTCGGCTATGGCTACACCTTC
CASTHAGGAFGYGYTF
>NA|NA|TRBJ2-7|TRBV15
TGTGCCACCAGCAGAAACACGGGCTACGAGCAGTACTTC
CATSRNTGYEQYF
>NA|NA|TRBJ2-7|TRBV24-1
TGTGCCACCAGTGATGGACAGAGTAGCCACGAGCAGTACTTC
CATSDGQSSHEQYF
>many|NA|TRBJ1-6|TRBV13
TGTGCCAGCAGCCTACAGATCTACGATTCACCCCTCCACTTT
CASSLQIYDSPLHF